This passage covers 11 T cell receptor beta chains from one sample sequenced in a study of cytomegalovirus exposure and HLA in healthy donors. PCR used 60 Vbeta primers and 13 Jbeta primers. The assay was immunoSEQ multiplex PCR, and TCRdb's table has in-frame clones only and misses some. Recorded for this sample: 150,000 to 200,000 clones. The sequencing sample was made of PBMCs. The receptors come from a man aged 25-45 years in good health and CMV-seronegative.

The chain joins TRBV19 to TRBJ2-7; D is perhaps TRBD2 (6 bases). The CDR3 runs to 15 residues. V was cut by 1 base and J by 1 base, with 11 bases left in between. CDR1 LNHDA and CDR2 SQIVND come from the germline V gene (reference sequence). The CDR3 is CASSIGGSGSYEQYF. As DNA, the CDR3 is TGTGCCAGTAGTATAGGTGGTAGCGGATCCTACGAGCAGTACTTC.

The chain links TRBV5-8 to TRBJ1-5, with D possibly being TRBD1 (5 bases). The CDR3 is 17 amino acids. The germline V and J ends were trimmed by 0 bases and 0 bases, with 13 bases remaining between them. CDR1 and CDR2 from the germline V gene are SGHTS and YDEGEE. The CDR3 reads CASSLEGASYSNQPQHF. The DNA of the CDR3 is TGTGCCAGCAGCTTGGAAGGGGCCTCTTATAGCAATCAGCCCCAGCATTTT. The variable domain in full, with the rest retrieved from reference TRBV5-8 and TRBJ1-5, is EAGVTQSPTHLIKTRGQQATLRCSPISGHTSVYWYQQALGLGLQFLLWYDEGEERNRGNFPPRFSGRQFPNYSSELNVNALELEDSALYLCASSLEGASYSNQPQHFGDGTRLSIL.

The chain links TRBV4-1 to TRBJ2-7; 9 positions match TRBD2. CDR1 and CDR2 from the germline V gene are MGHRA and YSYEKL. The CDR3 contains 16 residues. With 1 base clipped from V and 1 base from J, the junction kept 5 bases outside the gene matches. CDR3 DNA: TGCGCCAGCAGCCAAGCCCTAGCGGGGAGTTCCTACGAGCAGTACTTC. Amino acid sequence: CASSQALAGSSYEQYF.

The chain joins TRBV7-9 to TRBJ1-2, with TRBD1 matching over 9 bases. From germline, CDR1 is SEHNR and CDR2 FQNEAQ (reference sequence). The CDR3 is 19 amino acids. V trimming: 5 bases; J trimming: 5 bases; junction bases outside the gene matches: 21. The CDR3 DNA reads TGTGCCAGCAGCACTCACGCGACCTTACAGGGGGCGGGGGCATATGGCTACACCTTC. Translated: CASSTHATLQGAGAYGYTF.

J is TRBJ2-3 and V is TRBV28; TRBD2 aligns across 9 bases. J was trimmed by 1 base and V by 6 bases; bases with no gene match: 8. Germline CDR1 reads MDHEN; CDR2 reads SYDVKM. CDR3 length: 16 amino acids. This CDR3 reads CASSPLLAGGTDTQYF. CDR3 coding DNA: TGTGCCAGCAGCCCCTTACTAGCGGGTGGCACAGATACGCAGTATTTT.

For the CDR3, the DNA is TGTGCCTTCAAGCGGGGGCGCCTCCCTGGAAACACCATATATTTT. Translated, it gives CAFKRGRLPGNTIYF. The chain is built from TRBV30 and TRBJ1-3, with D possibly matching TRBD1 (6 bases). The CDR3 is made up of 15 amino acids. Germline V gives CDR1 GTSNPN, CDR2 SVGIG (reference sequence). Trimming pared 7 bases from V and 2 bases from J, leaving 18 bases between. The full variable domain, completed using reference TRBV30 and TRBJ1-3, is SQTIHQWPATLVQPVGSPLSLECTVEGTSNPNLYWYRQAAGRGLQLLFYSVGIGQISSEVPQNLSASRPQDRQFILSSKKLLLSDSGFYLCAFKRGRLPGNTIYFGEGSWLTVV.

The chain employs TRBV9 and TRBJ1-6; D ambiguous. Germline values: CDR1 SGDLS, CDR2 YYNGEE. The CDR3 has 13 residues. V shed 0 bases and J shed 7 bases, with 5 bases lying between them. The DNA of the CDR3 is TGTGCCAGCAGCGTAGCGGTCAATTCACCCCTCCACTTT. Its translation is CASSVAVNSPLHF.

The CDR3 here is CASSSRYEQYF. The DNA of the CDR3 is TGTGCCAGCAGCTCCCGCTACGAGCAGTACTTC. This rearrangement joins TRBV7-3 to TRBJ2-7; D gene unclear. The V end was cut by 4 bases, the J end by 3 bases, with 4 bases between. The CDR3 has 11 amino acids. CDR1 and CDR2 from the germline V gene are SGHTA and FQGTGA. Looking up the rest from reference TRBV7-3 and TRBJ2-7 gives the full variable domain: GAGVSQTPSNKVTEKGKYVELRCDPISGHTALYWYRQSLGQGPEFLIYFQGTGAADDSGLPNDRFFAVRPEGSVSTLKIQRTERGDSAVYLCASSSRYEQYFGPGTRLTVT.

This rearrangement joins TRBV7-9 to TRBJ2-2, with D unresolved. The CDR3 is 13 residues long. Germline V lookup: CDR1 SEHNR, CDR2 FQNEAQ (reference sequence). Trimming left V 1 base short and J 9 bases short, with 9 bases between. This CDR3 is CASSLEPLRELFF. CDR3 DNA sequence: TGTGCCAGCAGCTTAGAGCCCTTGAGGGAGCTGTTTTTT.

This chain joins TRBV4-1 and TRBJ2-7, with D perhaps TRBD2 (6 bases). CDR3 length: 14 residues. Trimming removed 1 base at V and 1 base at J, with 8 bases between. Germline-derived CDR1 and CDR2 are MGHRA and YSYEKL. CDR3 in DNA: TGCGCCAGCAGCCAAGGGGACTCGTCCTACGAGCAGTACTTC. Its protein is CASSQGDSSYEQYF.

The CDR3 bases are TGTGCCAGCAGTTTAGAGGGTCAGCCCCAGCATTTT. Translated: CASSLEGQPQHF. The rearrangement uses TRBV28 and TRBJ1-5; D unresolved. The germline CDR1 and CDR2 sequences are MDHEN and SYDVKM. There are 12 residues in the CDR3. Between the trimmed V and J ends, which lost 2 bases and 6 bases, there was a span of 5 bases.